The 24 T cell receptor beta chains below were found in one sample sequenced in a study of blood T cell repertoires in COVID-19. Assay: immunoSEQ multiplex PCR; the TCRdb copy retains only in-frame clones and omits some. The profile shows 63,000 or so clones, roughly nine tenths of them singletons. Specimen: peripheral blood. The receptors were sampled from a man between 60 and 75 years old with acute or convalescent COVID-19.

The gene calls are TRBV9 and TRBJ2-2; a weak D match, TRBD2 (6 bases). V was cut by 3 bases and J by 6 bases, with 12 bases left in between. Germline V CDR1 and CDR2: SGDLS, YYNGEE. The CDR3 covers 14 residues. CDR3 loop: CASSEFSGSGELFF. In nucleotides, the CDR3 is TGTGCCAGCAGCGAATTTAGCGGATCCGGGGAGCTGTTTTTT.

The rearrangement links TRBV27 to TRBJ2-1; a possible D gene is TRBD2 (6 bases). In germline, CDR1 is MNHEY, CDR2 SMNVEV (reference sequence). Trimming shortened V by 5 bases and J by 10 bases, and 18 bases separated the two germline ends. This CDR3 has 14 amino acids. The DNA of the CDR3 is TGTGCCAGCAGTGACACCAGGTGGGCGGGGGAGCAGTTCTTC. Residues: CASSDTRWAGEQFF.

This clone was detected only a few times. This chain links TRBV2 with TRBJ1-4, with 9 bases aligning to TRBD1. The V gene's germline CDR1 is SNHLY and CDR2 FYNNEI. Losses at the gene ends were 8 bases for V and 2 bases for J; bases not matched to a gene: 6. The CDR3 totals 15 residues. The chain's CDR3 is CASGGQGRTNEKLFF. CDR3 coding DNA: TGTGCCAGCGGTGGACAGGGGCGGACTAATGAAAAACTGTTTTTT.

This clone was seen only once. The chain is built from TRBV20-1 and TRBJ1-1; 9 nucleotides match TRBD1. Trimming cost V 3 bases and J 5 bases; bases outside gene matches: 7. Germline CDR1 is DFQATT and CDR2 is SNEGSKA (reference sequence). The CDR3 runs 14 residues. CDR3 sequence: CSASGDRVGTEAFF. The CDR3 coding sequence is TGCAGTGCTAGTGGGGACAGGGTGGGGACTGAAGCTTTCTTT.

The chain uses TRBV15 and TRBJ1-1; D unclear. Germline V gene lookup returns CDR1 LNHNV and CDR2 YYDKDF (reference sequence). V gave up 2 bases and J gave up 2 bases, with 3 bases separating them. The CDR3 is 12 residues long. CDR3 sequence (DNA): TGTGCCACCAGCAGACCAAACACTGAAGCTTTCTTT. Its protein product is CATSRPNTEAFF.

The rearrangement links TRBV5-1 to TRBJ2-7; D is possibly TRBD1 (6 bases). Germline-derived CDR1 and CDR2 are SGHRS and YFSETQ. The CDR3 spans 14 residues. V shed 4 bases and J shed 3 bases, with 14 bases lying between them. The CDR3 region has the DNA TGCGCCAGCAGCGAGAAACAGGGTCACTACGAGCAGTACTTC. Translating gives CASSEKQGHYEQYF.

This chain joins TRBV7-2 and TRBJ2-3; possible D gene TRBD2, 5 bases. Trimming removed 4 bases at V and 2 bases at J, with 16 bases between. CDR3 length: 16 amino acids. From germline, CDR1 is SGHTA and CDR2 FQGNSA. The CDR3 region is CASSSGGPVFTDTQYF. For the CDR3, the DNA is TGTGCCAGCAGCTCCGGCGGGCCGGTCTTCACAGATACGCAGTATTTT.

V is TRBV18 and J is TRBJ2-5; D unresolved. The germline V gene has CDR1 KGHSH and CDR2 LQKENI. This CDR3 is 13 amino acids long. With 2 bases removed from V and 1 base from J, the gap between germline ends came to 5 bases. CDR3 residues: CASSPSFQETQYF. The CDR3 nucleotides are TGTGCCAGCTCACCATCATTCCAAGAGACCCAGTACTTC.

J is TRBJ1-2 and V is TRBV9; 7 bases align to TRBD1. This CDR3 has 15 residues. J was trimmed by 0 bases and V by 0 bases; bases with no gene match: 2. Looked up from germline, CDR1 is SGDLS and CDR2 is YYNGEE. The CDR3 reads CASSVEQGANYGYTF. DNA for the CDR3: TGTGCCAGCAGCGTAGAGCAGGGGGCTAACTATGGCTACACCTTC.

The CDR3 spells CASSFRPVTGVGETQYF. In DNA, the CDR3 is TGTGCCAGCAGTTTTAGGCCCGTTACAGGGGTAGGAGAGACCCAGTACTTC. The chain uses TRBV27 and TRBJ2-5, with 7 nucleotides matching TRBD1. The V gene end was trimmed by 3 bases and the J gene end by 4 bases; junction bases not matched to a gene: 14. Germline V gene data show CDR1 as MNHEY and CDR2 as SMNVEV (reference sequence). CDR3 length: 17 residues.

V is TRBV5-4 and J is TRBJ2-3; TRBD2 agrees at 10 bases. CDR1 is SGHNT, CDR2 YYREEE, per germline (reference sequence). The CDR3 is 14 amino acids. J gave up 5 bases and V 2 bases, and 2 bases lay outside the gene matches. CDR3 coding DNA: TGTGCCAGCAGCTTAGCGGGGGGGCGAGATACGCAGTATTTT. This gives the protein CASSLAGGRDTQYF.

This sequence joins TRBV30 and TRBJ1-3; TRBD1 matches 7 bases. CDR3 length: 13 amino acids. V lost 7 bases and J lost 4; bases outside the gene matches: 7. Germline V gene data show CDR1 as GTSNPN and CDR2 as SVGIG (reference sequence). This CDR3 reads CAFNRGHGNTIYF. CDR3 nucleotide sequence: TGTGCCTTTAACAGGGGTCACGGAAACACCATATATTTT.

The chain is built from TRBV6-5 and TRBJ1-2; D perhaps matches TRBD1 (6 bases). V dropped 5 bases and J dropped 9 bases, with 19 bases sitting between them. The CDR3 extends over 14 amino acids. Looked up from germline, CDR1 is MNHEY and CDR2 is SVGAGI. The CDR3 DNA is TGTGCCAGCAGTCCCATTAGGGACACGAACCGCTACACCTTC. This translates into CASSPIRDTNRYTF.

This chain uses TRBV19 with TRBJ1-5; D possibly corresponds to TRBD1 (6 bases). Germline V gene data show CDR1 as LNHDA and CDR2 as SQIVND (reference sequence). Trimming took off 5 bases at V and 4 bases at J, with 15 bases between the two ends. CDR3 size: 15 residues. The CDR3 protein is CASSRDKWSNQPQHF. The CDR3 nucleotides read TGTGCCAGTAGTCGGGACAAGTGGTCGAATCAGCCCCAGCATTTT.

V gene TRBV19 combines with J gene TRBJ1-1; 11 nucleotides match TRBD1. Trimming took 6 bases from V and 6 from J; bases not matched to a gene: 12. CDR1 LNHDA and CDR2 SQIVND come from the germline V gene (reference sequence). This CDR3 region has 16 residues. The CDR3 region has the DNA TGTGCCAGTAGGGACAGGGGGCGAAGAGGGAGCGCTGAAGCTTTCTTT. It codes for CASRDRGRRGSAEAFF.

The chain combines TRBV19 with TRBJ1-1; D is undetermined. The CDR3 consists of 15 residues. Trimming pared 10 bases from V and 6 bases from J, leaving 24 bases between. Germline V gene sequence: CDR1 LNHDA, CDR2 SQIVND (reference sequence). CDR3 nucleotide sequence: TGTGCCACGGATGGCGCCCGTTATGGGGAGTCTGAAGCTTTCTTT. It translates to CATDGARYGESEAFF.

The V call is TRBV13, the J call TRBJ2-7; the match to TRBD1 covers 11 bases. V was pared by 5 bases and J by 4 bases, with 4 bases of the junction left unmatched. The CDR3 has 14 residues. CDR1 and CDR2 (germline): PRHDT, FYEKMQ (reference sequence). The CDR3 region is CASSRTGGRYEQYF. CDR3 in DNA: TGTGCCAGCAGCCGGACAGGGGGCCGATACGAGCAGTACTTC.

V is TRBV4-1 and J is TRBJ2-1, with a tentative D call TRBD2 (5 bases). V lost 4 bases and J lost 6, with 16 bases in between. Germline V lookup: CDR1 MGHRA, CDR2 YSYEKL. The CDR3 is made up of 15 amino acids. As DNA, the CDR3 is TGCGCCAGCAGCCCCCCCGGGGTCTGGGGCAATGAGCAGTTCTTC. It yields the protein CASSPPGVWGNEQFF.

CDR3 sequence reads: CASSPRTGYGYTF. The CDR3 DNA follows: TGTGCCAGTAGTCCCCGGACAGGCTATGGCTACACCTTC. The chain carries TRBV19 and TRBJ1-2; TRBD1 aligns across 7 bases. Germline trimming cut 5 bases from V and 4 bases from J; bases unmatched to any gene: 4. CDR1 LNHDA and CDR2 SQIVND come from the germline V gene (reference sequence). The CDR3 spans 13 residues.

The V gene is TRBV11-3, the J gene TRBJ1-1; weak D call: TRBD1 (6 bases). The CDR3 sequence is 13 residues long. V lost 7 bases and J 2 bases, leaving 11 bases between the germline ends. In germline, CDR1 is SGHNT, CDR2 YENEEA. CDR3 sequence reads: CASKGGSNTEAFF. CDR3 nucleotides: TGTGCCAGCAAGGGGGGGTCTAACACTGAAGCTTTCTTT. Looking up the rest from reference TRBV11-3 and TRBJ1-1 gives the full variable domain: EAGVVQSPRYKIIEKKQPVAFWCNPISGHNTLYWYLQNLGQGPELLIRYENEEAVDDSQLPKDRFSAERLKGVDSTLKIQPAELGDSAVYLCASKGGSNTEAFFGQGTRLTVV.

The CDR3 sequence is CASSYDRGNTEAFF. The CDR3 DNA follows: TGTGCCAGTAGTTACGACAGGGGGAACACTGAAGCTTTCTTT. The chain is built from TRBV19 and TRBJ1-1, with 8 bases that match TRBD1. This CDR3 contains 14 residues. Germline V lookup: CDR1 LNHDA, CDR2 SQIVND (reference sequence). With V trimmed by 5 bases and J by 1 base, 3 bases remained unmatched.

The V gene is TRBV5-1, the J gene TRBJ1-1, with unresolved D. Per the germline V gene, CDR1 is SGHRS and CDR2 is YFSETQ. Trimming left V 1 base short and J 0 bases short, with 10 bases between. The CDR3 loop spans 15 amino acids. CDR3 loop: CASSLISGLNTEAFF. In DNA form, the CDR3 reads TGCGCCAGCAGCTTGATCTCGGGTCTGAACACTGAAGCTTTCTTT.

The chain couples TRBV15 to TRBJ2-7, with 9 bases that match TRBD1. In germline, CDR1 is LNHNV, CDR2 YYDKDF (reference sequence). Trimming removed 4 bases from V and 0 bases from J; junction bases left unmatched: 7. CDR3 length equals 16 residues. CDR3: CATSITGTGNSYEQYF. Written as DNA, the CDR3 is TGTGCCACCAGCATAACCGGGACAGGGAACTCCTACGAGCAGTACTTC. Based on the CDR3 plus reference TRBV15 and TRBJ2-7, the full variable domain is DAMVIQNPRYQVTQFGKPVTLSCSQTLNHNVMYWYQQKSSQAPKLLFHYYDKDFNNEADTPDNFQSRRPNTSFCFLDIRSPGLGDTAMYLCATSITGTGNSYEQYFGPGTRLTVT.

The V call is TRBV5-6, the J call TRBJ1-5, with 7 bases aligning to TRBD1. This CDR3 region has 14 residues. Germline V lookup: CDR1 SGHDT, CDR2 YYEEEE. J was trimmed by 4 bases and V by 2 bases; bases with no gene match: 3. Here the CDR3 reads CASSFWDRNQPQHF. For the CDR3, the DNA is TGTGCCAGCAGCTTCTGGGACAGAAATCAGCCCCAGCATTTT.